This TCR beta chain was sequenced for a study of human T cells and chemical hapten exposure. Across the study: DPC (0.01%) was patch tested on the upper back and read at 6 days. Study observations and caveats: Expanded TCRs produced significantly more large CDR3 similarity clusters than controls did. PT1 expanded TCR numbers rose with patch test score.

Time point in this sample: patch test 1, 2 weeks after DPC sensitization. The treatment is: therapeutic diphenylcyclopropenone sensitization with weekly scalp DPC. Total RNA was extracted from unfractionated whole blood. This clonotype came up many times. Its antigen is unknown. TCRdb reprocessed the RACE reads via MiXCR and lists one record per CDR3 protein. The profile covers 80,000 to 100,000 distinct CDR3 sequences, with approximately 13% appearing a single time and less than 2.5% taken by the ten largest. CDR1 LGHDT and CDR2 YNNKEL come from the germline V gene (reference sequence). The germline V and J ends were trimmed by 1 base and 0 bases, with 4 bases remaining between them. The CDR3 is made up of 15 amino acids.

This rearrangement joins TRBV3-1 to TRBJ2-6; D not certain. This sample comprised whole blood, obtained in connection with sensitization to the hapten diphenylcyclopropenone (DPC). This sequence originates from a woman in her thirties or forties with alopecia areata. Some clones in this sample may be carry-over from other donors' samples. CDR3 residues: CASSQGISGANVLTF. CDR3 DNA sequence: TGTGCCAGCAGCCAAGGAATCTCTGGGGCCAACGTCCTGACTTTC.